The clone carrying this T cell receptor beta chain appeared a single time. This record belongs to a study of blood T cell repertoires in COVID-19. Study details: T cells, B-cell-depleted T cells, or PBMCs provided the cDNA or gDNA that served as material.

The Seattle patients joined while their infection was active and were tracked longitudinally afterward. The V and J ends lost 7 bases and 4 bases, in that order; junction bases with no gene match: 13. From germline, CDR1 is MDHEN and CDR2 SYDVKM. The CDR3 runs to 15 residues. In the original processing: Quantification of nucleated cells was approximated via reference gene primer amplification. The repertoire was sequenced with immunoSEQ multiplex PCR; TCRdb's copy has only in-frame clones and lacks some. V, J and clone size are taken as reported in that table, and D and trimming were inferred from the DNA itself. Among around 130,000 clones, roughly nine tenths were seen once, and the ten largest hold more than 2.5%.

Sample: peripheral blood. This chain links TRBV28 with TRBJ2-7; 7 nucleotides align to TRBD1. The source of this sequence is a human donor with COVID-19, enrolled during active disease. The donor label of this sample is uncertain. The CDR3 sequence is CASTSGTAPPYEQYF. Here the CDR3 DNA reads TGTGCCAGCACCTCCGGGACAGCCCCTCCTTACGAGCAGTACTTC.